This T cell receptor beta chain was profiled in a study of shared T cell receptors in the human thymus. Trimming removed 2 bases at V and 1 base at J, with 9 bases between. This CDR3 is 16 amino acids long. CDR1 is MNHEY, CDR2 SVGAGI, per germline. The assay was immunoSEQ multiplex PCR, and TCRdb's table has in-frame clones only and misses some. The repertoire holds 720,000 or so clones, 70% to 90% seen once, with around 0.0094% in the top ten. This sample was also put to use in a study of human thymus T cells.

The sequence was obtained from a girl in the first two years of life with a congenital heart defect. The chain has TRBV6-5 and TRBJ2-6; D gene unclear. Sequenced input: thymocytes. CDR3 in amino acids: CASSYRQVSGANVLTF. The CDR3 DNA sequence: TGTGCCAGCAGTTACCGGCAGGTATCTGGGGCCAACGTCCTGACTTTC.